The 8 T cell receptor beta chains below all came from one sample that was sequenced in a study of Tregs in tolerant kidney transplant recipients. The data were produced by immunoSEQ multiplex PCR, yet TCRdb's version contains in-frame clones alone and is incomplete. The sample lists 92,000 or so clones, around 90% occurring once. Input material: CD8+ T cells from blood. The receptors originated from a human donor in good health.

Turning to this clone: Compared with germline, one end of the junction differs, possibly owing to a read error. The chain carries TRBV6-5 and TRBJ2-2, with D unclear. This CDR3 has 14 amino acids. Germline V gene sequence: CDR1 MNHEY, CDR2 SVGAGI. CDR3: CASSDSTDTGELFF. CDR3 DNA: TGTGCCAGCAGTGACTCAACGGACACCGGGGAGCTGTTTTTT.

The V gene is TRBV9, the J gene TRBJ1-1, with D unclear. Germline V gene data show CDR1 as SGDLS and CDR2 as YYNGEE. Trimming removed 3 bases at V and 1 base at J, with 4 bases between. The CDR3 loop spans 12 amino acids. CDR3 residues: CASSGWNTEAFF. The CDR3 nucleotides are TGTGCCAGCAGCGGATGGAACACTGAAGCTTTCTTT.

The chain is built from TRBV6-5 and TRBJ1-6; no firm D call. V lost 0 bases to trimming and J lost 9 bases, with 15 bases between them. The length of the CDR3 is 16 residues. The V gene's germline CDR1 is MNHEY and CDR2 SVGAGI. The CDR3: CASSYSRETLGSPLHF. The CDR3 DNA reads TGTGCCAGCAGTTACTCGAGGGAGACCCTAGGTTCACCCCTCCACTTT.

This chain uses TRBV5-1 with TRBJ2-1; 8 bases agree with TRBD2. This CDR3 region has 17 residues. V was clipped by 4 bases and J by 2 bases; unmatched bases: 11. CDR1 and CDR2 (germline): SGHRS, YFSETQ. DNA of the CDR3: TGCGCCAGCAGCCCCCGGGGGGGAGGGATCACCTACAATGAGCAGTTCTTC. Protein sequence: CASSPRGGGITYNEQFF. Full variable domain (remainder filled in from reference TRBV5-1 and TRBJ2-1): KAGVTQTPRYLIKTRGQQVTLSCSPISGHRSVSWYQQTPGQGLQFLFEYFSETQRNKGNFPGRFSGRQFSNSRSEMNVSTLELGDSALYLCASSPRGGGITYNEQFFGPGTRLTVL.

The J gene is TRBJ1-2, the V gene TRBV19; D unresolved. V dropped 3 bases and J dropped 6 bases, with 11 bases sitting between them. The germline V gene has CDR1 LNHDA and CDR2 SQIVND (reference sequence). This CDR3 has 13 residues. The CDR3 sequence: CASSMVYWDGYTF. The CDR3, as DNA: TGTGCCAGTAGTATGGTGTATTGGGATGGCTACACCTTC. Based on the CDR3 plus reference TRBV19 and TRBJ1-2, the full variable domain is DGGITQSPKYLFRKEGQNVTLSCEQNLNHDAMYWYRQDPGQGLRLIYYSQIVNDFQKGDIAEGYSVSREKKESFPLTVTSAQKNPTAFYLCASSMVYWDGYTFGSGTRLTVV.

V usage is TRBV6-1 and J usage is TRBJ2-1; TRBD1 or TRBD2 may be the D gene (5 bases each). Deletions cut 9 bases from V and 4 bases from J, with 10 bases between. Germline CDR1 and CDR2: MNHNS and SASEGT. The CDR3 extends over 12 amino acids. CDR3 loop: CASSEGYNEQFF. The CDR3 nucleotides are TGTGCCAGTAGCGAGGGGTACAATGAGCAGTTCTTC.

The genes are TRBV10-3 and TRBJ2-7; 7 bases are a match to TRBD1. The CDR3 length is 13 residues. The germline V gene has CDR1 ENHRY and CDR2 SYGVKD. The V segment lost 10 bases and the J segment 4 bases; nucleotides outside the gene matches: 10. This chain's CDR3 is CATRQGSLYEQYF. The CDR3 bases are TGTGCCACCCGACAGGGCTCCTTATACGAGCAGTACTTC.

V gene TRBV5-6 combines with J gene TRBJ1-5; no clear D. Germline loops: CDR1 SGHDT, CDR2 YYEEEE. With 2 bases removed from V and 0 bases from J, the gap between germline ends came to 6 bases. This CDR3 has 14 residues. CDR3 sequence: CASSFWASNQPQHF. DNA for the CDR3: TGTGCCAGCAGCTTTTGGGCTAGCAATCAGCCCCAGCATTTT.